This is a list of T cell receptor beta chains from one sample in a study of T cells in tumors after PD-1 blockade. Only in-frame clones appear in the TCRdb table, and some are missing; sequencing was by immunoSEQ multiplex PCR. The sample carries around 12,000 clones, about 60% recorded once. The sample consisted of tumor tissue, taken before anti-PD-1 treatment. The source of these receptors is a human donor with basal cell carcinoma. The CDR3 runs from the conserved cysteine through the conserved F or W. D genes are given only for firm matches. Size tells how often a clone was seen (once, few, many) or the class of an expanded clone, and some rows leave it out.

>TRBV7-2|.|TRBJ2-1|16|TRBD2
TGTGCCAGCAGCTTAGCGAAGGTAGCGGGTGCCAATGAGCAGTTCTTC
CASSLAKVAGANEQFF
>TRBV12-5|once|TRBJ1-3|14|.
TGTGCTAGTGCCAGGGGAGGGGCAGGAAACACCATATATTTT
CASARGGAGNTIYF
>TRBV11-3|.|TRBJ1-1|13|.
TGTGCCAGCAGCTTAAGAGGGCGGGATGAAGCTTTCTTT
CASSLRGRDEAFF
>TRBV9|.|TRBJ2-5|15|.
TGTGCCAGCAGCGTAGACAGGAGCTACCAAGAGACCCAGTACTTC
CASSVDRSYQETQYF
>TRBV28|.|TRBJ2-1|15|TRBD2
TGTGCCAGCAGTTTATTTGGCGGGGGGCGGAATGAGCAGTTCTTC
CASSLFGGGRNEQFF
>TRBV30|.|TRBJ1-1|12|TRBD1
TGTGCCTGGACCCGGGACAGGGGGCAGGCTTTCTTT
CAWTRDRGQAFF
>TRBV7-7|once|TRBJ2-3|13|.
TGTGCCAGCAGCCTAGATCCCACAGATACGCAGTATTTT
CASSLDPTDTQYF
>TRBV12-3/TRBV12-4|few|TRBJ1-4|13|.
TGTGCCAGCAGACGGGGAGGTCATGAAAAACTGTTTTTT
CASRRGGHEKLFF
>TRBV10-2|.|TRBJ2-7|13|TRBD1
TGCGCCAGCAGTCCCGGGACAGGGAAACCGGAGTACTTC
CASSPGTGKPEYF
>TRBV7-2|.|TRBJ1-2|15|.
TGTGCCAGCAGCCCTCCCGCGGGAGTAGTACGTGGCTACACCTTC
CASSPPAGVVRGYTF
>TRBV19|.|TRBJ1-1|14|.
TGTGCCACCACTTGGACGGAGCGTGGCACTGAAGCTTTCTTT
CATTWTERGTEAFF